This record concerns one TCR beta chain sequence. Its antigen is undetermined. The data stem from a study of cytomegalovirus exposure and HLA in healthy donors. Overall study findings and caveats: There were three CMV-associated chains whose specificity for CMV antigens was confirmed in vitro. Certain indistinguishable V segments, among them TRBV6-2 and TRBV6-3, were excluded.

60 Vbeta and 13 Jbeta primers were used in PCR. Only in-frame clones appear in the TCRdb table, and some are missing; sequencing was by immunoSEQ multiplex PCR. Altogether some 200,000 clones are present, 75% to 90% being singletons, with the ten largest covering approximately 6.3%. The CDR3 spans 16 residues. Germline values: CDR1 LNHDA, CDR2 SQIVND (reference sequence). The J segment lost 4 bases and the V segment lost 10 bases, leaving 12 bases of the junction unmatched. The origin of this receptor is a man in his forties in good health and CMV-seropositive. The V and J genes are TRBV19 and TRBJ2-2, with 10 bases fitting TRBD1. The sample consisted of PBMCs. CDR3 sequence: CATFPGDRGFTGELFF. The CDR3 DNA is TGTGCCACCTTCCCGGGGGACAGGGGTTTCACCGGGGAGCTGTTTTTT.